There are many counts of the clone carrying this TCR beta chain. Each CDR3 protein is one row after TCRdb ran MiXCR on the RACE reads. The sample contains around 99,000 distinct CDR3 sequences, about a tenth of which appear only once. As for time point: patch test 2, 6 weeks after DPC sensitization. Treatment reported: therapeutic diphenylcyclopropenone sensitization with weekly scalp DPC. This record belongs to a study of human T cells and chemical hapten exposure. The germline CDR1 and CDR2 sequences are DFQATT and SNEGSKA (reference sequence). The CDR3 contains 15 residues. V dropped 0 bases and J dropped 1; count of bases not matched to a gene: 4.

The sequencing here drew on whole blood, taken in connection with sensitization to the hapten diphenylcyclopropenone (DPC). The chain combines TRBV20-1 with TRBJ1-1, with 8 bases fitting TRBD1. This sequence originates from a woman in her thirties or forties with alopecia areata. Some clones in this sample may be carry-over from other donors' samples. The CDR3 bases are TGCAGTGCTAGAGATCCCGGGACAGGGAACACTGAAGCTTTCTTT. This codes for CSARDPGTGNTEAFF.